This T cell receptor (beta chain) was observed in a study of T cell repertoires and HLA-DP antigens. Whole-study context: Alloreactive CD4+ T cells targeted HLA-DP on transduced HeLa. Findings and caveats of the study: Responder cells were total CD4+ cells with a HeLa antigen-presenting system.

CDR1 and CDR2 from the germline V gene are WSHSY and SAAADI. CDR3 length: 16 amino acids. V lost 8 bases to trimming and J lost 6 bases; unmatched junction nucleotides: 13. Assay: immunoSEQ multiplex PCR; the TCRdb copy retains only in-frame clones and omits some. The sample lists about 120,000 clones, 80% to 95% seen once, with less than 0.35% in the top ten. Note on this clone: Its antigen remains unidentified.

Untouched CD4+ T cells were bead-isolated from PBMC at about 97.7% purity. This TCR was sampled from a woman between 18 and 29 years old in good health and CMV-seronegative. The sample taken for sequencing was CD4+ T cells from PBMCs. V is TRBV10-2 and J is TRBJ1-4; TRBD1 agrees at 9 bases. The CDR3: CASGGQGAEYYEKLFF. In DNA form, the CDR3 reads TGCGCCAGCGGGGGACAGGGAGCTGAGTATTATGAAAAACTGTTTTTT.